What follows are 9 T cell receptor beta chains derived from one specimen sequenced in a study of blood T cell repertoires in COVID-19. The repertoire was sequenced with immunoSEQ multiplex PCR; TCRdb's copy has only in-frame clones and lacks some. The sample lists around 200,000 clones; less than 90% were seen once. Material for sequencing was PBMCs or T cells enriched from blood (not recorded which). These receptors originate from a young woman who had recovered from COVID-19.

The chain combines TRBV7-3 with TRBJ2-3; 9 bases agree with TRBD1. Losses at the gene ends were 5 bases for V and 2 bases for J; bases not matched to a gene: 11. The CDR3 length is 17 residues. The germline V gene encodes CDR1 SGHTA and CDR2 FQGTGA. CDR3 bases: TGTGCCAGCAGCCTACAAAATACAGGGGGCAACACAGATACGCAGTATTTT. Translated, it gives CASSLQNTGGNTDTQYF.

The gene calls are TRBV5-1 and TRBJ2-7; D possibly corresponds to TRBD1 (5 bases). Germline loops: CDR1 SGHRS, CDR2 YFSETQ. Trimming removed 5 bases at V and 5 bases at J, with 14 bases between. This CDR3 is built from 13 residues. CDR3 coding DNA: TGCGCCAGCAGAGAATCAGGGCGCAACGAGCAGTACTTC. This sequence encodes CASRESGRNEQYF.

CDR3 region: CASSSGLAGASSYNEQFF. CDR3 coding DNA: TGTGCCAGCAGCTCCGGACTAGCGGGGGCCTCCTCCTACAATGAGCAGTTCTTC. This chain joins TRBV5-4 and TRBJ2-1; 13 positions agree with TRBD2. With 3 bases clipped from V and 0 bases from J, the junction kept 6 bases outside the gene matches. The CDR3 extends over 18 amino acids. The germline V gene has CDR1 SGHNT and CDR2 YYREEE (reference sequence).

V and J are TRBV5-1 and TRBJ2-2; 7 positions agree with TRBD2. V was clipped by 0 bases and J by 0 bases; unmatched bases: 5. The V gene's germline CDR1 is SGHRS and CDR2 YFSETQ. The CDR3 extends over 17 amino acids. This chain's CDR3 is CASSLAGSGPNTGELFF. DNA of the CDR3: TGCGCCAGCAGCTTGGCGGGTAGCGGGCCGAACACCGGGGAGCTGTTTTTT.

This chain connects TRBV13 to TRBJ2-7, with D perhaps matching TRBD2 (5 bases). Germline V gives CDR1 PRHDT, CDR2 FYEKMQ (reference sequence). V lost 5 bases to trimming and J lost 4 bases, with 12 bases between them. The CDR3 covers 13 residues. The CDR3 region has the DNA TGTGCCAGCAGCAGGACTGATTCTTACGAGCAGTACTTC. Translation gives CASSRTDSYEQYF.

In DNA form, the CDR3 reads TGCGCCAGCAGCATCGGACTAGCGGGGGGGAGCACAGATACGCAGTATTTT. Its translation is CASSIGLAGGSTDTQYF. The V call is TRBV5-1, the J call TRBJ2-3, with 15 bases lining up with TRBD2. With V trimmed by 4 bases and J by 0 bases, 3 bases remained unmatched. CDR1 and CDR2 from the germline V gene are SGHRS and YFSETQ. The CDR3 length is 17 residues.

Points on this clone: Sequence at one end of the junction differs from germline and may be a read error. The chain uses TRBV29-1 and TRBJ1-2, with D possibly being TRBD1 (6 bases). CDR3 length: 11 residues. Germline assignment: CDR1 SQVTM and CDR2 ANQGSEA. The CDR3 DNA follows: TGCAGCGTTGCGACAGGTCCCACCGTCGCCTTC. Protein: CSVATGPTVAF.

The chain uses TRBV9 and TRBJ1-2, with D hard to call. CDR1 and CDR2 from the germline V gene are SGDLS and YYNGEE. The CDR3 loop spans 15 amino acids. Between the trimmed V and J ends, which lost 3 bases and 5 bases, there was a span of 17 bases. The CDR3 bases are TGTGCCAGCAGCGGAAGCCACAAGGAGGGATATGGCTACACCTTC. Translating it yields CASSGSHKEGYGYTF.

The chain couples TRBV3-1 (or the pseudogene TRBV3-2) to TRBJ1-2; 7 positions agree with TRBD1. Germline assignment: CDR1 LGHDT and CDR2 YNNKEL (reference sequence). This CDR3 has 15 residues. V lost 1 base to trimming and J lost 7 bases; unmatched junction nucleotides: 9. CDR3 loop: CASSQVGSGGSGYTF. The CDR3 DNA reads as TGTGCCAGCAGCCAAGTTGGTTCAGGGGGAAGTGGCTACACCTTC.